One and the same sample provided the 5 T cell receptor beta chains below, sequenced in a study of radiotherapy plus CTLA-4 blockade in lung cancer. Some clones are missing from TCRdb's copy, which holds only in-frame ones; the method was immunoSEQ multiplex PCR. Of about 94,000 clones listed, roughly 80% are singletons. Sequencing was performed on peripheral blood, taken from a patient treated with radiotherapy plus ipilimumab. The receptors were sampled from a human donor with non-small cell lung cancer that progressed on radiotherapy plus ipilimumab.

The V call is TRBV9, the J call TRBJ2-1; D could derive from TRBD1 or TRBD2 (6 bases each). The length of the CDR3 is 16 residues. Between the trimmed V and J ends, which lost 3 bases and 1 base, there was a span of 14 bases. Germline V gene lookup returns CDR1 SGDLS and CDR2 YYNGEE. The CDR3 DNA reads TGTGCCAGCAGCGCGCCCGGGGGCCCTTCCTACAATGAGCAGTTCTTC. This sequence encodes CASSAPGGPSYNEQFF.

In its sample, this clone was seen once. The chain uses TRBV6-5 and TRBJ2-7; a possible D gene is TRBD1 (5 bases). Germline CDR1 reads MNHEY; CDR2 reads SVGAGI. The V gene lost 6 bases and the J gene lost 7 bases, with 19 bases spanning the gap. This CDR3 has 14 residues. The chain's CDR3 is CASSPQGLLWEQYV. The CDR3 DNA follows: TGTGCCAGCAGCCCCCAGGGCCTTTTGTGGGAGCAGTACGTC.

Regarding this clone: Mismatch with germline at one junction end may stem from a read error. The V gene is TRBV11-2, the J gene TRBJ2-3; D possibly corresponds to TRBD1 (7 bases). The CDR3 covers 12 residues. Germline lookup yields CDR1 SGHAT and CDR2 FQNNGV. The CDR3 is CASSFGGARGHF. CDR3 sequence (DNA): TGTGCCAGCAGCTTCGGAGGGGCGAGGGGGCATTTT.

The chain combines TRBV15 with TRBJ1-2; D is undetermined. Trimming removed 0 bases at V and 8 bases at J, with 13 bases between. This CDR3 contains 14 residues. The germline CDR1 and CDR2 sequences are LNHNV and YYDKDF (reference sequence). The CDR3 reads CATSRDLGPGGYTF. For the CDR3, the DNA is TGTGCCACCAGCAGAGATCTGGGCCCTGGGGGCTACACCTTC.

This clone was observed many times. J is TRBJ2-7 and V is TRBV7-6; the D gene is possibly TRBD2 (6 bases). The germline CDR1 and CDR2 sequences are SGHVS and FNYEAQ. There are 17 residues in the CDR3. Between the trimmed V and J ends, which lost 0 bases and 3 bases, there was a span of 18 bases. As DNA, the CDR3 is TGTGCCAGCAGCTTAGCGGGGGGTTGGGGCGGGTACTACGAGCAGTACTTC. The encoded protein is CASSLAGGWGGYYEQYF.